This T cell receptor beta chain was found in a study of CD8 T cells in ankylosing spondylitis. General observations from the study: Within matched ankylosing spondylitis synovial fluid, disease-linked clones were reportedly significantly enriched.

MiXCR, run by TCRdb on the 5' RACE reads, gives a single entry per CDR3 protein. This sample has about 160,000 distinct CDR3 sequences, with about 42% found just once. The V end lost 7 bases, the J end lost 4 bases, and 13 bases lay between the germline ends. The CDR3 covers 12 residues. Per germline, CDR1 SQVTM and CDR2 ANQGSEA. With respect to this clonotype: Its matching antigen is unknown.

Sequencing was carried out using synovial fluid, either unsorted or a sorted T cell fraction (not recorded which). The chain recombines TRBV29-1 with TRBJ1-1; D remains ambiguous. This receptor was identified in a male donor with ankylosing spondylitis. The CDR3 nucleotides read TGCAGCGCGATCGGGGAATTCACTGAAGCTTTCTTT. Protein product: CSAIGEFTEAFF.